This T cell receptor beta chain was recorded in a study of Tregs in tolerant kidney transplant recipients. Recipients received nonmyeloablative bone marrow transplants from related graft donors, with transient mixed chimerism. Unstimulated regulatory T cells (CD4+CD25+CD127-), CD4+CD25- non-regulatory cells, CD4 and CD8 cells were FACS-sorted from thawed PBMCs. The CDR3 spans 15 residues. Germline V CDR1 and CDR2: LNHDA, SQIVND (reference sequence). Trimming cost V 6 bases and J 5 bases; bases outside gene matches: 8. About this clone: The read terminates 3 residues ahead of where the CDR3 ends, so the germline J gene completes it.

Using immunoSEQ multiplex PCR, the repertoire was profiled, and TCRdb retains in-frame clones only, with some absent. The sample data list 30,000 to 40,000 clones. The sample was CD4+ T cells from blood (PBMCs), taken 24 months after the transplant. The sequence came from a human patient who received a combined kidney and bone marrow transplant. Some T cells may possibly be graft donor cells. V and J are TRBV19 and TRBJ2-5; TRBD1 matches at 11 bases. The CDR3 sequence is CASSLLGQGEETQYF. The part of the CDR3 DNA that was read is TGTGCCAGTAGCCTCCTGGGACAGGGGGAGGAGACC.